This TCR beta chain was sequenced during a study of a mutant IDH1 vaccine in newly diagnosed glioma. Study background: First vaccine doses came 4-6 weeks after radiotherapy alone, or with temozolomide cycles.

This CDR3 region has 17 residues. Trimming removed 5 bases from V and 6 bases from J; junction bases left unmatched: 13. Germline V gene lookup returns CDR1 SEHNR and CDR2 FQNEAQ (reference sequence). Only in-frame clones appear in the TCRdb table, and some are missing; sequencing was by immunoSEQ multiplex PCR. This sample has about 65,000 clones, with roughly 81% found just once. Concerning this clone: Antigen: not known.

Noted time point: week 23, last vaccination. A single vaccine dose contained 300 ug of mutant IDH1 20-mer peptide, and topical imiquimod was used with it. This chain joins TRBV7-9 and TRBJ1-5; 10 nucleotides agree with TRBD1. The TCR originated in a man younger than 45 with glioma. Source: PBMCs, taken from a glioma patient whose treatment included an IDH1 peptide vaccine. CDR3 loop: CASSPPLQGQGSQPQHF. The CDR3 nucleotides read TGTGCCAGCAGCCCGCCTCTTCAGGGACAGGGGAGTCAGCCCCAGCATTTT.